A single sample is the source of the 30 T cell receptor beta chains below, sequenced in a study of T cell clonality in common variable immunodeficiency. Method: immunoSEQ multiplex PCR; TCRdb's copy keeps in-frame clones and lacks some. The sample offers tens of thousands of clones and no singletons, the top ten holding just over 2%. The sample comprised peripheral blood mononuclear cells. The receptors were sampled from a person aged 18 to 75 in good health.

The sample holds many counts of this clone. Read coverage stops 3 residues before the CDR3 terminus; the germline J gene supplies the remainder. The chain links TRBV18 to TRBJ2-7; 9 bases agree with TRBD1. V trimming: 6 bases; J trimming: 2 bases; junction bases outside the gene matches: 8. This CDR3 is built from 15 residues. Looked up from germline, CDR1 is KGHSH and CDR2 is LQKENI. CDR3 bases read: TGTGCCAGCTCGGCTGGGACAGGGACTACCTACGAG. Its translation is CASSAGTGTTYE. The whole CDR3 protein is CASSAGTGTTYEQYF.

This clone appeared many times. The sequence runs out 3 residues before the end of the CDR3; the remainder is reconstructed from the germline J gene. J is TRBJ2-3 and V is TRBV5-1, with 7 bases identical to TRBD2. Germline-derived CDR1 and CDR2 are SGHRS and YFSETQ. This CDR3 has 13 amino acids. Losses at the gene ends were 6 bases for V and 5 bases for J; bases not matched to a gene: 6. The CDR3: CASKAGVQDTQYF. CDR3 DNA, as far as it was read: TGCGCCAGCAAGGCGGGAGTTCAAGATACG.

The table lists this clone with many counts. The CDR3 end lies 3 residues beyond the end of the read and is filled in from the germline J gene. This rearrangement joins TRBV7-2 to TRBJ2-7, with D tentatively TRBD2 (6 bases). CDR3 length equals 15 residues. CDR1 is SGHTA, CDR2 FQGNSA, per germline. With 3 bases removed from V and 1 base from J, the gap between germline ends came to 13 bases. The sequenced part of the CDR3 DNA is TGTGCCAGCAGCTTGGGGGGTGGAGGATCCTACGAG. Protein product: CASSLGGGGSYE. The CDR3 as a whole reads CASSLGGGGSYEQYF.

This clone was seen repeatedly, ten times or more. The CDR3 end falls 3 residues outside the read, so it is completed with the germline J gene. The chain recombines TRBV19 with TRBJ2-2; weak D call: TRBD2 (6 bases). CDR1 and CDR2 from the germline V gene are LNHDA and SQIVND (reference sequence). Trimming pared 4 bases from V and 10 bases from J, leaving 22 bases between. The CDR3 runs to 16 residues. The CDR3 reads CASSNQVETRRAELFF. CDR3 bases read: TGTGCCAGTAGTAACCAGGTGGAGACTAGACGGGCGGAG.

This clone was counted ten times or more. The sequence runs out 3 residues before the end of the CDR3; the remainder is reconstructed from the germline J gene. V is TRBV18 and J is TRBJ2-5; 9 bases map to TRBD2. The V gene's germline CDR1 is KGHSH and CDR2 LQKENI. The CDR3 contains 16 residues. Unmatched junction bases numbered 9, after V lost 3 bases and J lost 4 bases. The CDR3: CASSPDLAGKGETQYF. The sequenced CDR3 bases are TGTGCCAGCTCACCGGACCTAGCGGGAAAGGGAGAGACC.

This clone was seen more than once but under ten times. CDR3 DNA, as far as it was read: TGTGCCAGCAGCTTAGGAGGGGAGGTCACTGAA. It translates to CASSLGGEVTE. The whole CDR3 protein reads CASSLGGEVTEAFF. The chain uses TRBV7-6 and TRBJ1-1; tentatively, D is TRBD1 (5 bases). The read ends 3 residues before the CDR3 terminus; that terminus is restored from the germline J gene. Trimming cost V 1 base and J 4 bases, with 10 bases left between them. From germline, CDR1 is SGHVS and CDR2 FNYEAQ. The CDR3 covers 14 residues.

This clone was picked up many times. CDR3: CASSPERVLAKNIQYF. The CDR3 bases that were read are TGTGCCAGCAGCCCTGAGCGGGTGTTAGCCAAAAACATT. V usage is TRBV7-8 and J usage is TRBJ2-4, with D possibly TRBD2 on 6 matching bases. With the read ending 3 residues before the CDR3 end, the germline J gene is used to fill in that end. There are 16 residues in the CDR3. V gave up 5 bases and J gave up 0 bases, with 14 bases separating them. Germline CDR1 is SGHVS and CDR2 is FQNEAQ.

This clone was recorded at least ten times. The read gets to within 3 residues of the CDR3 end, and the germline J gene fills in the rest. The chain links TRBV2 to TRBJ1-2; D uncertain. Germline lookup yields CDR1 SNHLY and CDR2 FYNNEI. The CDR3 spans 12 residues. The germline V and J ends were trimmed by 7 bases and 6 bases, with 12 bases remaining between them. The CDR3 bases that were read are TGTGCCAGCACCAAGGGTATGAATGGC. Translated: CASTKGMNG. The full CDR3 reads CASTKGMNGYTF.

This clone appeared many times. The CDR3 is CAWAQDSNQPQHF. CDR3 DNA (partial): TGTGCCTGGGCCCAGGATAGCAATCAGCCC. The chain uses TRBV30 and TRBJ1-5; D ambiguous. The read terminates 3 residues before the CDR3 end, so the remaining end is supplied by the germline J gene. Trimming cost V 5 bases and J 0 bases, with 8 bases left between them. Looked up from germline, CDR1 is GTSNPN and CDR2 is SVGIG (reference sequence). The CDR3 has 13 amino acids. The full variable domain, rest sourced from reference TRBV30 and TRBJ1-5, is SQTIHQWPATLVQPVGSPLSLECTVEGTSNPNLYWYRQAAGRGLQLLFYSVGIGQISSEVPQNLSASRPQDRQFILSSKKLLLSDSGFYLCAWAQDSNQPQHFGDGTRLSIL.

This clone has ten or more counts. Coverage ceases 3 residues before the CDR3 finishes, and the germline J gene fills in the end. The chain is built from TRBV30 and TRBJ1-1; TRBD1 aligns across 9 bases. The CDR3 is 14 residues long. The trim removed 0 bases at V and 4 bases at J, leaving 3 bases unmatched. Germline V gene lookup returns CDR1 GTSNPN and CDR2 SVGIG (reference sequence). The CDR3 sequence is CAWSVRTGVTEAFF. The part of the CDR3 DNA that was read is TGTGCCTGGAGTGTACGGACAGGGGTCACTGAA.

This clone was seen repeatedly, ten times or more. The observed sequence ends 3 residues before the CDR3 terminus, with the missing tail filled in from the germline J gene. The chain employs TRBV5-1 and TRBJ2-3; 10 bases map to TRBD1. From germline, CDR1 is SGHRS and CDR2 YFSETQ. The V and J ends lost 2 bases and 6 bases, in that order; junction bases with no gene match: 12. The CDR3 contains 17 residues. CDR3 DNA (partial): TGCGCCAGCAGCTTCCTGCCGGGACAGGGGCTCGGGGATACG. Protein sequence: CASSFLPGQGLGDT. The complete CDR3 reads CASSFLPGQGLGDTQYF.

This clone was seen a few times. The read ends 3 residues shy of where the CDR3 ends; the end is completed using the germline J gene. V usage is TRBV25-1 and J usage is TRBJ2-5; 10 bases align to TRBD2. The germline V gene has CDR1 MGHDK and CDR2 SYGVNS. The CDR3 loop spans 15 amino acids. The trim removed 4 bases at V and 2 bases at J, leaving 4 bases unmatched. Partial CDR3 DNA: TGTGCCAGCAGTGCCGGACTAGCGGTGCAAGAGACC. Amino acid sequence: CASSAGLAVQET. Given in full, the CDR3 is CASSAGLAVQETQYF.

This clone was detected ten times or more. The CDR3 end lies 3 residues beyond the end of the read and is filled in from the germline J gene. The chain joins TRBV18 to TRBJ1-1; tentatively, D is TRBD1 (5 bases). Germline V CDR1 and CDR2: KGHSH, LQKENI. The CDR3 consists of 16 residues. Trimming stripped 6 bases from V and 4 bases from J, with 21 bases between. The CDR3 loop reads CASSPMDQGMGTEAFF. The sequenced part of the CDR3 DNA is TGTGCCAGCTCTCCTATGGACCAGGGTATGGGCACTGAA.

At least ten counts were recorded for this clone. The CDR3 end is not reached by the read, which stops 3 residues before it; the germline J gene fills it in. Other DNA sequences of this sample code for an identical CDR3. The V and J genes are TRBV5-4 and TRBJ1-2; possible D gene TRBD1, 5 bases. This CDR3 spans 14 amino acids. CDR1 and CDR2 from the germline V gene are SGHNT and YYREEE (reference sequence). V lost 4 bases, J lost 0 bases, and 10 bases lay in between. The CDR3 loop reads CASSPGGANYGYTF. The DNA read from the CDR3 is TGTGCCAGCAGCCCGGGGGGAGCTAACTATGGC.

This clone was recorded many times. Incomplete CDR3 DNA: TGTGCCAGTAATCCGGCCAGCGGAGAGACC. It encodes CASNPASGET. The full CDR3 protein is CASNPASGETQYF. V usage is TRBV19 and J usage is TRBJ2-5; maybe TRBD2 (5 bases). The read comes to an end 3 residues before the CDR3 does, leaving the germline J gene to fill in the end. Germline V gene lookup returns CDR1 LNHDA and CDR2 SQIVND (reference sequence). The CDR3 runs 13 residues. Trimming stripped 7 bases from V and 4 bases from J, with 13 bases between.

This clone came up many times. The read gets to within 3 residues of the CDR3 end, and the germline J gene fills in the rest. This chain links TRBV30 with TRBJ2-7; 9 bases map to TRBD1. The germline V gene has CDR1 GTSNPN and CDR2 SVGIG (reference sequence). J was trimmed by 1 base and V by 2 bases; bases with no gene match: 6. The CDR3 has 15 residues. The CDR3 here is CAWSTGTGNSYEQYF. The DNA read from the CDR3 is TGTGCCTGGAGTACTGGGACAGGGAATTCCTACGAG.

Concerning this clone itself: Read data end 3 residues before the CDR3 end; the end is taken from the germline J gene. The rearrangement uses TRBV10-1 and TRBJ2-7; D uncertain. Germline V CDR1 and CDR2: WNHNN, SYGVQD (reference sequence). Trimming cost V 3 bases and J 3 bases, with 6 bases left between them. This CDR3 comprises 12 residues. The CDR3 protein is CASSEPGYEQYF. The covered CDR3 bases are TGCGCCAGCAGTGAACCAGGCTACGAG.

This clone came up many times. Read coverage stops 3 residues before the CDR3 terminus; the germline J gene supplies the remainder. The rearrangement links TRBV10-3 to TRBJ1-2; 12 bases map to TRBD1. In germline, CDR1 is ENHRY, CDR2 SYGVKD. The CDR3 is 18 residues long. The CDR3 DNA, read in part, is TGTGCCATCAGTGAGTCGGGAAAAACGGGACAGGGGGCGAGCGGC. Protein sequence: CAISESGKTGQGASG. The CDR3 as a whole reads CAISESGKTGQGASGYTF.

This clone was counted at least ten times. The CDR3 end is not reached by the read, which stops 3 residues before it; the germline J gene fills it in. The chain has TRBV7-8 and TRBJ2-7; D is possibly TRBD1 (6 bases). V was trimmed by 5 bases and J by 6 bases, leaving 11 bases between them. CDR3 length: 12 amino acids. Looked up from germline, CDR1 is SGHVS and CDR2 is FQNEAQ. The CDR3 here is CASSPTGREQYF. The covered CDR3 bases are TGTGCCAGCAGCCCCACAGGGCGCGAG.

This clone has a count of ten or more. The CDR3 is cut off 3 residues early in the read; its end comes from the germline J gene. The chain links TRBV2 to TRBJ2-7; D might be TRBD1 (5 bases). The germline V gene encodes CDR1 SNHLY and CDR2 FYNNEI. The V end lost 6 bases, the J end lost 4 bases, and 13 bases lay between the germline ends. The CDR3 runs to 13 residues. The covered CDR3 bases are TGTGCCAGCAGGACAGACCTGACTTACGAG. Amino acid sequence: CASRTDLTYE. The whole CDR3 reads CASRTDLTYEQYF.

Concerning this clone: The CDR3 end is not reached by the read, which stops 3 residues before it; the germline J gene fills it in. The chain has TRBV11-2 and TRBJ2-2, with TRBD1 identical over 7 bases. In germline, CDR1 is SGHAT, CDR2 FQNNGV. This CDR3 is 15 amino acids long. The J segment lost 7 bases and the V segment lost 5 bases, leaving 10 bases of the junction unmatched. Incomplete CDR3 DNA: TGTGCCAGCAGCACACAGGGGTTCCGCGGCGGGGAG. Its protein is CASSTQGFRGGE. The whole CDR3 protein is CASSTQGFRGGELFF.

This clone was observed at least ten times. The sequence runs out 3 residues before the end of the CDR3; the remainder is reconstructed from the germline J gene. V usage is TRBV20-1 and J usage is TRBJ2-7, with 7 bases that match TRBD1. The CDR3 sequence is 15 residues long. Losses at the gene ends were 0 bases for V and 1 base for J; bases not matched to a gene: 6. CDR1 DFQATT and CDR2 SNEGSKA come from the germline V gene (reference sequence). The chain's CDR3 is CSARDQGTDSYEQYF. Incomplete CDR3 DNA: TGCAGTGCTAGAGATCAAGGGACAGATTCCTACGAG.

This clone occurred many times. The read comes to an end 3 residues before the CDR3 does, leaving the germline J gene to fill in the end. The rearrangement links TRBV7-2 to TRBJ2-5; D uncertain. CDR1 and CDR2 from the germline V gene are SGHTA and FQGNSA. This CDR3 has 15 residues. The V end was cut by 1 base, the J end by 3 bases, with 12 bases between. The part of the CDR3 DNA that was read is TGTGCCAGCAGCTTAGGCCGACAAAGGAAAGAGACC. Amino acid sequence: CASSLGRQRKET. The whole CDR3 reads CASSLGRQRKETQYF. Looking up the rest from reference TRBV7-2 and TRBJ2-5 gives the full variable domain: GAGVSQSPSNKVTEKGKDVELRCDPISGHTALYWYRQSLGQGLEFLIYFQGNSAPDKSGLPSDRFSAERTGGSVSTLTIQRTQQEDSAVYLCASSLGRQRKETQYFGPGTRLLVL.

The sample holds many counts of this clone. From the germline J gene comes the end of the CDR3, since the read stops 3 residues before it. The rearrangement uses TRBV7-3 and TRBJ2-3, with D unclear. Trimming pared 3 bases from V and 2 bases from J, leaving 6 bases between. CDR1 is SGHTA and CDR2 is FQGTGA in the germline V gene. The CDR3 has 13 amino acids. The sequenced part of the CDR3 DNA is TGTGCCAGCAGCTTGCAGGTCACAGATACG. Protein product: CASSLQVTDT. The full-length CDR3 reads as CASSLQVTDTQYF.

At least ten counts were recorded for this clone. The read falls 3 residues short of the CDR3 end, and the missing part is taken from the germline J gene. The chain recombines TRBV5-1 with TRBJ2-3, with TRBD1 matching 9 bases. The CDR3 has 13 amino acids. After removal of 8 bases from V and 5 bases from J, the junction contained 6 bases not matched to a gene. CDR1 and CDR2 from the germline V gene are SGHRS and YFSETQ. CDR3 sequence reads: CASKRQGEDTQYF. Incomplete CDR3 DNA: TGCGCCAGTAAGAGACAGGGGGAAGATACG.

This clone was found many times. Read data end 3 residues before the CDR3 end; the end is taken from the germline J gene. This chain connects TRBV2 to TRBJ2-5, with D uncertain. Trimming took off 4 bases at V and 7 bases at J, with 16 bases between the two ends. The germline gives CDR1 SNHLY, CDR2 FYNNEI. The CDR3 length is 14 residues. CDR3 residues: CASSGFFQEGTQYF. The CDR3 bases that were read are TGTGCCAGCAGTGGTTTCTTTCAGGAAGGGACC. The full variable domain, with the rest looked up from reference TRBV2 and TRBJ2-5, is EPEVTQTPSHQVTQMGQEVILRCVPISNHLYFYWYRQILGQKVEFLVSFYNNEISEKSEIFDDQFSVERPDGSNFTLKIRSTKLEDSAMYFCASSGFFQEGTQYFGPGTRLLVL.

The table lists this clone with a few counts. The sequenced fragment ends 3 residues before the CDR3 boundary, so the rest is inferred from the germline J gene. The V call is TRBV7-8, the J call TRBJ2-7; 7 bases match TRBD2. Germline V gene data show CDR1 as SGHVS and CDR2 as FQNEAQ. The CDR3 length is 17 residues. V shed 5 bases, J shed 6 bases, and the junction held 19 bases outside the gene matches. The part of the CDR3 DNA that was read is TGTGCCAGCAGCCCGCGGGTATCTGCGGGAGCCCGCTGCGAG. Translated: CASSPRVSAGARCE. The entire CDR3 is CASSPRVSAGARCEQYF. The complete variable domain, with remaining parts taken from reference TRBV7-8 and TRBJ2-7, reads GAGVSQSPRYKVAKRGQDVALRCDPISGHVSLFWYQQALGQGPEFLTYFQNEAQLDKSGLPSDRFFAERPEGSVSTLKIQRTQQEDSAVYLCASSPRVSAGARCEQYFGPGTRLTVT.

On this clone itself: The sequenced fragment ends 3 residues before the CDR3 boundary, so the rest is inferred from the germline J gene. V is TRBV20-1 and J is TRBJ2-3; 9 bases are a match to TRBD2. Germline CDR1 is DFQATT and CDR2 is SNEGSKA (reference sequence). Trimming removed 7 bases from V and 6 bases from J; junction bases left unmatched: 8. The CDR3 is 13 amino acids. The DNA read from the CDR3 is TGCAGTGAAACCGGCGGGGGGGGTGATACG. It is translated as CSETGGGGDT. The entire CDR3 is CSETGGGGDTQYF.

This clone was observed many times. The read gets to within 3 residues of the CDR3 end, and the germline J gene fills in the rest. The chain is built from TRBV13 and TRBJ1-2; possibly TRBD1 for D (5 bases). Per the germline V gene, CDR1 is PRHDT and CDR2 is FYEKMQ (reference sequence). The CDR3 is 15 amino acids. The sequenced part of the CDR3 DNA is TGTGCCAGCAGCCCCTGGGGGGATCTACGCTGGGGC. Protein: CASSPWGDLRWG. The whole CDR3 protein reads CASSPWGDLRWGYTF.

This clone was counted at least ten times. The missing CDR3 end, 3 residues past where the read stops, is filled in from the germline J gene. V and J are TRBV3-1 (or the pseudogene TRBV3-2) and TRBJ1-1; D is possibly TRBD1 (6 bases). Trimming removed 7 bases at V and 2 bases at J, with 14 bases between. CDR1 is LGHDT, CDR2 YNNKEL, per germline (reference sequence). This CDR3 spans 14 amino acids. The chain's CDR3 is CASISGVRNTEAFF. The CDR3 DNA, read in part, is TGTGCCAGCATTTCAGGGGTGAGAAACACTGAA.